The text below deals with one TCR beta chain. The antigen is not known. The record originates from a study of cytomegalovirus exposure and HLA in healthy donors. Broader study findings: A later analysis found common viral pathogens apparently linked to several of the most significant clusters. In a later analysis, HLA-associated beta chains showed higher expansion and lower generation probabilities than comparable chains. It was assumed in the presence/absence analyses that sequencing depth was roughly uniform across donors.

Germline CDR1 and CDR2: SGHNT and YYREEE (reference sequence). Trimming cost V 0 bases and J 6 bases; bases outside gene matches: 5. The CDR3 extends over 16 amino acids. Primers for the PCR totalled 60 Vbeta and 13 Jbeta. The repertoire was sequenced with immunoSEQ multiplex PCR; TCRdb's copy has only in-frame clones and lacks some. Among over 30,000 clones listed, roughly 89% were seen once. The sample consisted of PBMCs. The receptor was derived from a woman in her thirties or forties in good health and CMV-seropositive. The V call is TRBV5-4, the J call TRBJ2-1; 11 nucleotides match TRBD2. The CDR3 region has the DNA TGTGCCAGCAGCTTGGGCGGTAGCGGGGGGGCCAATGAGCAGTTCTTC. Translation gives CASSLGGSGGANEQFF.